This TCR beta chain was identified in a study of blood T cells in healthy people across ages. CDR3 size: 19 residues. Germline values: CDR1 MNHEY, CDR2 SVGAGI. The trim removed 2 bases at V and 2 bases at J, leaving 15 bases unmatched. Donation came from healthy Caucasian individuals in Russia who were aged roughly 6 to 95. A second PCR, run for roughly 7 to 11 cycles, used a sample-barcoded 5' primer plus a J-beta primer mix. In TCRdb, the 5' RACE reads were re-called with MiXCR into one record per CDR3 protein. The sample shows 950,000 to 1,200,000 distinct CDR3 sequences, around two fifths of them seen only once.

The gene calls are TRBV6-5 and TRBJ1-3; 7 bases map to TRBD1. Specimen: blood. This TCR was recovered from a young man in good health. The CDR3 nucleotides are TGTGCCAGCAGTTACAAACGGTCACAGGGGAAAGGGACTGGAAACACCATATATTTT. Protein: CASSYKRSQGKGTGNTIYF.